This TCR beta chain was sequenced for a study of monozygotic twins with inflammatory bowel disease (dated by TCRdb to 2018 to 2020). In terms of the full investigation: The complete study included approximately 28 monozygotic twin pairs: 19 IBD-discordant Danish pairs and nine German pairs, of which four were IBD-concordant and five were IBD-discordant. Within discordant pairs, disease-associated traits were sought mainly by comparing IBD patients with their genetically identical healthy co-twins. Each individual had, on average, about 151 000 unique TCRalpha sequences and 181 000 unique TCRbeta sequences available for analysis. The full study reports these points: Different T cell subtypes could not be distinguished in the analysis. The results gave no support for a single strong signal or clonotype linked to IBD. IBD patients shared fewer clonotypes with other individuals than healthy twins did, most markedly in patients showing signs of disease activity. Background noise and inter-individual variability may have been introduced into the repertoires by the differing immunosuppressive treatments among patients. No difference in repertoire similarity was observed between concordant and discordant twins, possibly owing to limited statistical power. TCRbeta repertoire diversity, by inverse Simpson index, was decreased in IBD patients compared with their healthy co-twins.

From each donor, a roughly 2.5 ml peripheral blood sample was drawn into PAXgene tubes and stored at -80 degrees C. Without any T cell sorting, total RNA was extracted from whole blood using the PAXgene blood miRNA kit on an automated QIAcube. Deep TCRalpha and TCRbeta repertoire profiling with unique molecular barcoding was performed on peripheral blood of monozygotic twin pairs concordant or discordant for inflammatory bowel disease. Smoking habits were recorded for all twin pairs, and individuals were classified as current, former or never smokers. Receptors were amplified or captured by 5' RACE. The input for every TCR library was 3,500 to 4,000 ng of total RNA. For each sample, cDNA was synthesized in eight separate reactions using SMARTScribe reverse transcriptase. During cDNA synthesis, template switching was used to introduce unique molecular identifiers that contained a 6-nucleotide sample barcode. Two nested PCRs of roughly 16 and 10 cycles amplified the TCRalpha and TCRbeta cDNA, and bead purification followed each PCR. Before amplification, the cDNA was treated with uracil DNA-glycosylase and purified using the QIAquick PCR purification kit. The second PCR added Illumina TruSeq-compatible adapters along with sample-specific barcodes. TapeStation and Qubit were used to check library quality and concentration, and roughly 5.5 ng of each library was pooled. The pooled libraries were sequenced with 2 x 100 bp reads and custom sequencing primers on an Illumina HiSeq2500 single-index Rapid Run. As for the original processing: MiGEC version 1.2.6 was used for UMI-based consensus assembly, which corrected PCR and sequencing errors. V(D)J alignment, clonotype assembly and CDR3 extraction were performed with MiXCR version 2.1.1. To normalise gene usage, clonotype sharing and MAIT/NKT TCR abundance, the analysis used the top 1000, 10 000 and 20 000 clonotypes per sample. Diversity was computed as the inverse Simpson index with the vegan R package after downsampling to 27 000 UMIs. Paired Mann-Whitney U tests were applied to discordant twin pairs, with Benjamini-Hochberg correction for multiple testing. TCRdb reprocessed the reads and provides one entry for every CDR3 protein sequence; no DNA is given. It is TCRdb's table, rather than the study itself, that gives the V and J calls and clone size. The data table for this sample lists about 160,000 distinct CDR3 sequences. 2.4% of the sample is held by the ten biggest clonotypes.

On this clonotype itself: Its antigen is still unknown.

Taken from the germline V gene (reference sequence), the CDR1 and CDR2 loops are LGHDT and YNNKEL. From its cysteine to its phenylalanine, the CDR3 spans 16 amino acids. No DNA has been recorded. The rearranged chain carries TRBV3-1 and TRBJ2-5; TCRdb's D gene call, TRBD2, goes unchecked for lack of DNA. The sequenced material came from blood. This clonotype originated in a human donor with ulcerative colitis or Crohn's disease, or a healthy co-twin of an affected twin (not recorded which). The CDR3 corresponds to CASRRTSGGTRVTQYF.